Listed below are T cell receptor beta chains from one sample, sequenced in a study of cytomegalovirus exposure and HLA in healthy donors. Repertoires were generated with immunoSEQ multiplex PCR, while TCRdb's copy carries only in-frame clones and drops some. The sample carries over 95,000 clones, 77% recorded once. Sequencing was carried out using PBMCs. The receptors were gathered from a female donor in good health and CMV-seronegative. Both conserved end residues are part of each CDR3. The D gene is left open where the match is weak. For some rows the clone size is stated as once, few or many, or as a class when expanded; others skip it.

V: TRBV30
D: NA
length: 13
size: few
J: TRBJ1-2
CDR3: CAWSSGGAYGYTF
DNA: TGTGCCTGGAGTAGCGGGGGTGCCTATGGCTACACCTTC

V: TRBV5-6
D: TRBD1
length: 16
size: NA
J: TRBJ2-2
CDR3: CASSTGTGVSTGELFF
DNA: TGTGCCAGCAGCACCGGGACAGGGGTTTCCACCGGGGAGCTGTTTTTT

V: TRBV9
D: NA
length: 15
size: NA
J: TRBJ2-1
CDR3: CASSPGASVYNEQFF
DNA: TGTGCCAGCAGCCCCGGGGCTAGCGTTTACAATGAGCAGTTCTTC

V: TRBV7-9
D: NA
length: 13
size: NA
J: TRBJ1-4
CDR3: CSSSLLSGEKLFF
DNA: TGTTCCAGCAGCTTACTGTCAGGGGAAAAACTGTTTTTT

V: TRBV30
D: NA
length: 13
size: NA
J: TRBJ1-2
CDR3: CAWSVRGYNGYTF
DNA: TGTGCCTGGAGTGTACGGGGATACAATGGCTACACCTTC

V: TRBV7-3
D: TRBD1
length: 14
size: NA
J: TRBJ1-2
CDR3: CASSPGQGVYGYTF
DNA: TGTGCCAGCAGCCCGGGACAGGGGGTCTATGGCTACACCTTC

V: TRBV10-1
D: TRBD2
length: 15
size: once
J: TRBJ2-7
CDR3: CASSATSGGPGEQYF
DNA: TGCGCCAGCAGTGCGACTAGCGGGGGGCCGGGTGAGCAGTACTTC

V: TRBV2
D: TRBD1
length: 11
size: NA
J: TRBJ1-1
CDR3: CASRDRGQAFF
DNA: TGTGCCAGCAGAGACAGGGGTCAAGCTTTCTTT

V: TRBV7-9
D: TRBD2
length: 18
size: few
J: TRBJ2-7
CDR3: CASSSGLAGARPTYEQYF
DNA: TGTGCCAGCAGCTCCGGACTAGCGGGAGCCCGACCCACCTACGAGCAGTACTTC

V: TRBV9
D: TRBD1
length: 15
size: NA
J: TRBJ2-5
CDR3: CASSVSQGARETQYF
DNA: TGTGCCAGCAGCGTAAGCCAGGGGGCGCGGGAGACCCAGTACTTC

V: TRBV6-1
D: NA
length: 15
size: NA
J: TRBJ2-5
CDR3: CASSWTNDAQETQYF
DNA: TGTGCCAGCAGTTGGACTAACGACGCACAAGAGACCCAGTACTTC

V: TRBV27
D: NA
length: 17
size: NA
J: TRBJ2-1
CDR3: CASSWYRAPSSYNEQFF
DNA: TGTGCCAGCAGTTGGTACAGGGCCCCCAGCTCCTACAATGAGCAGTTCTTC

V: TRBV6-6
D: NA
length: 14
size: NA
J: TRBJ1-1
CDR3: CASLSGGAALSAFF
DNA: TGTGCCAGCTTATCGGGGGGCGCGGCTCTATCGGCTTTCTTT

V: TRBV7-9
D: TRBD1
length: 14
size: NA
J: TRBJ2-2
CDR3: CASSLYRGAGELFF
DNA: TGTGCCAGCAGCTTATACAGGGGGGCCGGGGAGCTGTTTTTT

V: TRBV28
D: TRBD2
length: 17
size: NA
J: TRBJ2-7
CDR3: CASSYPPRLAGRGEQYF
DNA: TGTGCCAGCAGTTATCCACCTCGACTAGCGGGACGGGGCGAGCAGTACTTC

V: TRBV9
D: NA
length: 18
size: few
J: TRBJ2-5
CDR3: CASSVATSGSRSQETQYF
DNA: TGTGCCAGCAGCGTAGCTACTTCGGGTAGCCGCTCCCAAGAGACCCAGTACTTC

V: TRBV7-2
D: TRBD1
length: 14
size: NA
J: TRBJ2-7
CDR3: CASSLEQGAYEQYF
DNA: TGTGCCAGCAGCTTAGAACAGGGGGCTTACGAGCAGTACTTC

V: TRBV5-4
D: NA
length: 14
size: once
J: TRBJ1-4
CDR3: CASSQTGVNEKLFF
DNA: TGTGCCAGCAGCCAGACAGGAGTTAATGAAAAACTGTTTTTT

V: TRBV4-2
D: NA
length: 13
size: NA
J: TRBJ1-2
CDR3: CASSQDLRDGYTF
DNA: TGTGCCAGCAGCCAAGATCTTCGGGATGGCTACACCTTC

V: TRBV18
D: NA
length: 14
size: NA
J: TRBJ2-7
CDR3: CASSPTDGQNEQYF
DNA: TGTGCCAGCTCACCAACCGACGGACAGAACGAGCAGTACTTC

V: TRBV7-2
D: NA
length: 14
size: NA
J: TRBJ1-2
CDR3: CASSLTPGEGGFTF
DNA: TGTGCCAGCAGCTTAACCCCCGGGGAGGGCGGGTTCACCTTC

V: TRBV10-3
D: TRBD1
length: 13
size: NA
J: TRBJ1-2
CDR3: CAIGTGENYGYTF
DNA: TGTGCCATAGGGACAGGGGAAAACTATGGCTACACCTTC

V: TRBV7-2
D: TRBD2
length: 16
size: NA
J: TRBJ2-7
CDR3: CASSTGLAKGENEQYF
DNA: TGTGCCAGCAGCACAGGACTAGCGAAGGGAGAAAACGAGCAGTACTTC

V: TRBV4-2
D: TRBD2
length: 17
size: NA
J: TRBJ2-3
CDR3: CASSPRDYETSTDTQYF
DNA: TGTGCCAGCAGCCCACGGGACTACGAAACTAGCACAGATACGCAGTATTTT

V: TRBV29-1
D: NA
length: 11
size: NA
J: TRBJ1-3
CDR3: CSGEFGNTIYF
DNA: TGCAGCGGGGAGTTTGGAAACACCATATATTTT

V: TRBV19
D: NA
length: 15
size: NA
J: TRBJ1-3
CDR3: CASSKFRTERNTIYF
DNA: TGTGCCAGTAGTAAATTTCGGACAGAAAGGAACACCATATATTTT

V: TRBV7-2
D: TRBD1
length: 14
size: NA
J: TRBJ1-2
CDR3: CASSSQQGANGYTF
DNA: TGTGCCAGCAGCTCTCAACAGGGGGCTAATGGCTACACCTTC

V: TRBV30
D: TRBD1
length: 13
size: few
J: TRBJ1-1
CDR3: CAWRDRVNTEAFF
DNA: TGTGCCTGGAGGGACAGGGTGAACACTGAAGCTTTCTTT